This T cell receptor beta chain was obtained from a study of immune cell composition in non-small cell lung cancer. The normal lung sample lay at least 3 cm, and maximally far, from the tumour. Clones were sequenced by immunoSEQ multiplex PCR, and TCRdb holds only the in-frame ones, with some missing. The sample lists some 16,000 clones, around 80% occurring once. V lost 4 bases to trimming and J lost 4 bases, with 20 bases between them. Germline CDR1 and CDR2: SGHTS and YDEGEE. The CDR3 has 16 amino acids. This same sample was also part of a study on CD4 T cells in lung cancer.

Sequencing was carried out using non-adjacent lung tissue. This TCR was recovered from a human donor with non-small cell lung cancer. The V call is TRBV5-8, the J call TRBJ1-2, with a possible D match to TRBD1 (5 bases). This chain's CDR3 is CASSRTLYGGTYGYTF. CDR3 DNA sequence: TGTGCCAGCAGCCGGACTCTCTACGGCGGGACCTATGGCTACACCTTC.